Each of the 10 T cell receptor beta chains below was sequenced from the same sample in a study of metastatic and nonmetastatic thyroid tumors (TCRdb year 2020). No treatment had been received by any patient before thyroid surgery. Libraries were made using PCR. This sample was sequenced with an Illumina HiSeq 4000. TCRdb reran the public reads through fastp at Q25 and MiXCR, keeping productive beta chains. The sample includes about 93,000 clones, with about 12% observed a single time. The ten top clones hold roughly 12% of the sample. The sequenced sample consisted of blood. These receptors came from a female donor with papillary thyroid cancer or a benign thyroid nodule (not recorded which). Some clones in this sample may be carry-over from other donors' samples.

This clone came up many times. The chain carries TRBV5-6 and TRBJ1-3; maybe TRBD1 (6 bases). The V gene's germline CDR1 is SGHDT and CDR2 YYEEEE. The germline V and J ends were trimmed by 5 bases and 6 bases, with 15 bases remaining between them. The length of the CDR3 is 14 residues. The CDR3 DNA reads TGTGCCAGCAGTCCCCGGGACATCCCAAACACCATATATTTT. Amino acids: CASSPRDIPNTIYF.

This clone has ten or more counts. The rearrangement joins TRBV5-1 to TRBJ2-7, with 10 bases that match TRBD2. The germline V gene has CDR1 SGHRS and CDR2 YFSETQ. The V and J ends lost 1 base and 6 bases, in that order; junction bases with no gene match: 4. CDR3 size: 14 residues. CDR3 DNA: TGCGCCAGCAGCTTGAGTCTAGCGGGGGCCGAGCAGTACTTC. It encodes CASSLSLAGAEQYF.

The V call is TRBV11-2, the J call TRBJ2-1; D unresolved. V was cut by 1 base and J by 5 bases, with 12 bases left in between. The CDR3 is made up of 15 amino acids. Germline V gives CDR1 SGHAT, CDR2 FQNNGV. The CDR3: CASSLVGLGNNEQFF. The CDR3, as DNA: TGTGCCAGCAGCTTAGTCGGGCTAGGGAACAATGAGCAGTTCTTC. Using reference TRBV11-2 and TRBJ2-1 for the parts outside the CDR3, the full variable domain is EAGVAQSPRYKIIEKRQSVAFWCNPISGHATLYWYQQILGQGPKLLIQFQNNGVVDDSQLPKDRFSAERLKGVDSTLKIQPAKLEDSAVYLCASSLVGLGNNEQFFGPGTRLTVL.

CDR3 amino acids: CAWRTEGLANYGYTF. In nucleotides, the CDR3 is TGTGCCTGGAGGACCGAGGGGCTAGCTAACTATGGCTACACCTTC. The V and J genes are TRBV30 and TRBJ1-2; D might be TRBD1 (5 bases). Per germline, CDR1 GTSNPN and CDR2 SVGIG (reference sequence). The CDR3 totals 15 residues. V lost 3 bases and J 0 bases, leaving 14 bases between the germline ends.

This clone has at least ten counts. The rearrangement joins TRBV20-1 to TRBJ2-1; 8 positions agree with TRBD2. Germline CDR1 is DFQATT and CDR2 is SNEGSKA (reference sequence). The CDR3 sequence is 13 residues long. Trimming removed 6 bases from V and 6 bases from J; junction bases left unmatched: 7. CDR3: CSALAGIVNEQFF. In nucleotides, the CDR3 is TGCAGTGCCTTAGCGGGAATAGTCAATGAGCAGTTCTTC.

Many counts were recorded for this clone. V is TRBV5-1 and J is TRBJ2-5; 13 positions match TRBD2. The V segment lost 4 bases and the J segment 4 bases; nucleotides outside the gene matches: 13. The CDR3 is 18 amino acids. Germline CDR1 SGHRS, CDR2 YFSETQ. CDR3 nucleotide sequence: TGCGCCAGCAGCATAACCTTAGGACTAGCGGGAGTCGGAGAGACCCAGTACTTC. This translates into CASSITLGLAGVGETQYF.

At least ten counts were recorded for this clone. This chain connects TRBV5-6 to TRBJ2-7; D could derive from TRBD1 or TRBD2 (6 bases each). This CDR3 is built from 16 residues. V was clipped by 4 bases and J by 9 bases, with 26 bases between them. Germline CDR1 is SGHDT and CDR2 is YYEEEE. In DNA form, the CDR3 reads TGTGCCAGCAGCCGAACCCCCACGGGACTGGGGGCAGGGCAGTACTTC. Amino acid sequence: CASSRTPTGLGAGQYF. Drawing the rest from reference TRBV5-6 and TRBJ2-7, the complete variable domain is DAGVTQSPTHLIKTRGQQVTLRCSPKSGHDTVSWYQQALGQGPQFIFQYYEEEERQRGNFPDRFSGHQFPNYSSELNVNALLLGDSALYLCASSRTPTGLGAGQYFGPGTRLTVT.

This clone was observed a handful of times. The chain links TRBV11-1 to TRBJ2-2, with a possible D match to TRBD1 (6 bases). The V end lost 4 bases, the J end lost 4 bases, and 16 bases lay between the germline ends. The CDR3 covers 16 residues. Germline loops: CDR1 SGHAT, CDR2 FQDESV (reference sequence). The CDR3 is CASSSRRQGSTGELFF. In DNA form, the CDR3 reads TGTGCCAGCAGCTCGAGGAGGCAGGGGAGCACCGGGGAGCTGTTTTTT.

In its sample, this clone was seen many times. The rearrangement uses TRBV7-3 and TRBJ2-2; the D is unclear. The germline V and J ends were trimmed by 5 bases and 3 bases, with 7 bases remaining between them. The CDR3 loop spans 13 amino acids. CDR1 is SGHTA and CDR2 is FQGTGA in the germline V gene. Here the CDR3 reads CASSLTDTGELFF. In DNA, the CDR3 is TGTGCCAGCAGCCTCACCGACACCGGGGAGCTGTTTTTT.

This clone was seen repeatedly, ten times or more. The chain recombines TRBV6-5 with TRBJ2-3, with D hard to call. The CDR3 extends over 14 amino acids. Germline lookup yields CDR1 MNHEY and CDR2 SVGAGI. The V gene lost 6 bases and the J gene lost 0 bases, with 10 bases spanning the gap. The CDR3 nucleotides read TGTGCCAGCAGCCTTACTCCGAGCACAGATACGCAGTATTTT. This codes for CASSLTPSTDTQYF.